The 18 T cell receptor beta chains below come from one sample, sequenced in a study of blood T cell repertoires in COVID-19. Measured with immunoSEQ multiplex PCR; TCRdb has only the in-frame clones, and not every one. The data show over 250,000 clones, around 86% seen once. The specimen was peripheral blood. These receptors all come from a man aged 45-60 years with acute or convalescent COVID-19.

The CDR3, as DNA: TGTGCCAGCGGTAGACCGGGAGGCAATGAGCAGTTCTTC. This sequence encodes CASGRPGGNEQFF. The rearrangement uses TRBV7-2 and TRBJ2-1; 7 nucleotides match TRBD2. CDR1 SGHTA and CDR2 FQGNSA come from the germline V gene. J lost 6 bases, V lost 8 bases, and 7 bases had no gene match. This CDR3 region has 13 residues.

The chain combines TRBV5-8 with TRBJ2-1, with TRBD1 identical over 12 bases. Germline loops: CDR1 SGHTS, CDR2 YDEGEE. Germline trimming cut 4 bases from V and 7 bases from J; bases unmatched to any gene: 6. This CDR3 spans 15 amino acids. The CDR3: CASSRTGQGANEQFF. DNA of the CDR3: TGTGCCAGCAGCCGGACGGGACAGGGGGCTAATGAGCAGTTCTTC. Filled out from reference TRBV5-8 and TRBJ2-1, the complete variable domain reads EAGVTQSPTHLIKTRGQQATLRCSPISGHTSVYWYQQALGLGLQFLLWYDEGEERNRGNFPPRFSGRQFPNYSSELNVNALELEDSALYLCASSRTGQGANEQFFGPGTRLTVL.

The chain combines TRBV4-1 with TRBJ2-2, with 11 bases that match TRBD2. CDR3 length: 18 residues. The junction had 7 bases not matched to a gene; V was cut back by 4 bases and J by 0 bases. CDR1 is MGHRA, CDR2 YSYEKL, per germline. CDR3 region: CASSRTSGGVTNTGELFF. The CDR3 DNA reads TGCGCCAGCAGCCGAACTAGCGGGGGAGTCACGAACACCGGGGAGCTGTTTTTT.

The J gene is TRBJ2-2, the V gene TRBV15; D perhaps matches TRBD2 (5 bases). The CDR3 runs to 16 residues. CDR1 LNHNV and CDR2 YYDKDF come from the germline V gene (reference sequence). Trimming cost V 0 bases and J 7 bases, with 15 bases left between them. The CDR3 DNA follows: TGTGCCACCAGCAGAGACTTGACGGGGAACGTCGGGGAGCTGTTTTTT. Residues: CATSRDLTGNVGELFF. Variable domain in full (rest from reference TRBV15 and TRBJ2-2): DAMVIQNPRYQVTQFGKPVTLSCSQTLNHNVMYWYQQKSSQAPKLLFHYYDKDFNNEADTPDNFQSRRPNTSFCFLDIRSPGLGDTAMYLCATSRDLTGNVGELFFGEGSRLTVL.

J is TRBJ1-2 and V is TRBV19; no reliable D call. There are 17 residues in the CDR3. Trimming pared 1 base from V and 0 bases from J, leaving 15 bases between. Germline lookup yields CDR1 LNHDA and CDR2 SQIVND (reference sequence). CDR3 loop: CASSIGWQTTANYGYTF. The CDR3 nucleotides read TGTGCCAGTAGTATAGGGTGGCAGACCACAGCTAACTATGGCTACACCTTC.

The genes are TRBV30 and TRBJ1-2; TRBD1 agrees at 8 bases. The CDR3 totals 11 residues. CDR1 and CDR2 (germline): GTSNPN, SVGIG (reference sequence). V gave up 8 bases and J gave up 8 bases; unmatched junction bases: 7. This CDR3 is CAGNRGNGYTF. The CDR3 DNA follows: TGTGCCGGTAACAGGGGGAACGGCTACACCTTC.

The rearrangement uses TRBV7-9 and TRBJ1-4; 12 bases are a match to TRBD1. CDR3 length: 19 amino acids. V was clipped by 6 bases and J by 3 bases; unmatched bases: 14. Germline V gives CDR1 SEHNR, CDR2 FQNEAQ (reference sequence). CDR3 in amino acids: CASSLTGTGGAGANEKLFF. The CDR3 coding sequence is TGTGCCAGCAGTTTGACCGGGACAGGGGGCGCGGGGGCTAATGAAAAACTGTTTTTT.

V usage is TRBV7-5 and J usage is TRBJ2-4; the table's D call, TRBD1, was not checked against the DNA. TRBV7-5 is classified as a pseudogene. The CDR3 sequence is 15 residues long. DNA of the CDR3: TGTGCCAGAAGTTGGGGCCGCCGAGCCAAAAACATTCAGTACTTC. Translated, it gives CARSWGRRAKNIQYF.

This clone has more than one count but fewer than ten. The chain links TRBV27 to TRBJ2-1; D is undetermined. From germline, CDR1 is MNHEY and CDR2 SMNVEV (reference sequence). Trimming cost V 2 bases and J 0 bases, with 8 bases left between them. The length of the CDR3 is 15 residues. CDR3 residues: CASSLEHLSYNEQFF. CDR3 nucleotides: TGTGCCAGCAGTTTAGAACATCTCTCCTACAATGAGCAGTTCTTC.

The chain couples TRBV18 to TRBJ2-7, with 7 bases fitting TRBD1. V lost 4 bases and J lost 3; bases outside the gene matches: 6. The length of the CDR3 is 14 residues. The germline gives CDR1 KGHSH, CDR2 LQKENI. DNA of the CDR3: TGTGCCAGCTCACTGCCCCCAGGGGGCTACGAGCAGTACTTC. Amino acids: CASSLPPGGYEQYF. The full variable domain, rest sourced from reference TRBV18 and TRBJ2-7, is NAGVMQNPRHLVRRRGQEARLRCSPMKGHSHVYWYRQLPEEGLKFMVYLQKENIIDESGMPKERFSAEFPKEGPSILRIQQVVRGDSAAYFCASSLPPGGYEQYFGPGTRLTVT.

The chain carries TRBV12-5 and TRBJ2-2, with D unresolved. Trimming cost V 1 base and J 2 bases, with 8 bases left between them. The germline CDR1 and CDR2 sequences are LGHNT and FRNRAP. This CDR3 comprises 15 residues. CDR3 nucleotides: TGTGCTAGTGGTTTGGAAAGCCTAAACACCGGGGAGCTGTTTTTT. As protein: CASGLESLNTGELFF.

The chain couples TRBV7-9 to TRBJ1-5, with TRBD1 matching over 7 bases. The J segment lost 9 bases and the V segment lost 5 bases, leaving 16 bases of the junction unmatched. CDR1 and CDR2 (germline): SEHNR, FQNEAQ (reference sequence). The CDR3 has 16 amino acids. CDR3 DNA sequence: TGTGCCAGCAGCCCTGACAGGGTTGGACTCGGTAGGCCCCAGCATTTT. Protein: CASSPDRVGLGRPQHF.

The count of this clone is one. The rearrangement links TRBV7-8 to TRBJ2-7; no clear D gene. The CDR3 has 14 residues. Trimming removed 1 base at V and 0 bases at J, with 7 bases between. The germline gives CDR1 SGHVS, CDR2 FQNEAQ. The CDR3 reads CASSLGPGSYEQYF. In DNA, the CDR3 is TGTGCCAGCAGCTTAGGGCCTGGCTCCTACGAGCAGTACTTC.

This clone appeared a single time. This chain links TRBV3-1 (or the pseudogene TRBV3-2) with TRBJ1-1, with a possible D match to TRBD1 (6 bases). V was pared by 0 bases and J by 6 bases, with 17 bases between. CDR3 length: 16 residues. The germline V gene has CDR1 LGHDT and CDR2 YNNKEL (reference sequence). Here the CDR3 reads CASSQDYRVTRPEAFF. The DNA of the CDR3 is TGTGCCAGCAGCCAAGATTACAGGGTAACTCGCCCTGAAGCTTTCTTT.

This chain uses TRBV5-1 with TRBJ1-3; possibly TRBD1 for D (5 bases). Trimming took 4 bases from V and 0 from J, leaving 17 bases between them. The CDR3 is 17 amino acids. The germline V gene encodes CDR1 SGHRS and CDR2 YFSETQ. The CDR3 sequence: CASSPYAQVRSGNTIYF. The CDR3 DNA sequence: TGCGCCAGCAGCCCCTACGCACAGGTCCGCTCTGGAAACACCATATATTTT.

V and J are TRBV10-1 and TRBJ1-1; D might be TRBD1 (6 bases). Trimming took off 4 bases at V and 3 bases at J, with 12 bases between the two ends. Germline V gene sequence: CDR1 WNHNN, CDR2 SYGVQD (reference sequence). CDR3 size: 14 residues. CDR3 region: CASSGGRGDTEAFF. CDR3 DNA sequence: TGCGCCAGCAGTGGGGGGCGCGGAGACACTGAAGCTTTCTTT.

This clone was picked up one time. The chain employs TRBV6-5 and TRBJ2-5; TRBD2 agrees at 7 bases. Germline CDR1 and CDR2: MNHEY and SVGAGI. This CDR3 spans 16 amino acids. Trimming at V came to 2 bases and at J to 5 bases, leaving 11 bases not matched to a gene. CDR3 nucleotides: TGTGCCAGCAGTTACCGGGGAGGGGAGGGGACTGAGACCCAGTACTTC. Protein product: CASSYRGGEGTETQYF.

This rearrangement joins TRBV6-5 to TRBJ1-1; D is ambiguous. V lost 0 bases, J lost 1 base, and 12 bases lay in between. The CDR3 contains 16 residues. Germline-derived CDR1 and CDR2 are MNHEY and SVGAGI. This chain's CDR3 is CASSYSNSGRNTEAFF. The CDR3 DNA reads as TGTGCCAGCAGTTACTCTAATTCCGGGAGGAACACTGAAGCTTTCTTT.